This record looks at one T cell receptor (beta chain) sequence and its context. Antigen specificity is unknown. The data stem from a study of T cell responses to AZD1222 COVID-19 vaccine. Study results and caveats: Rises in breadth and depth of Spike-specific TCRs came after two AZD1222 doses.

This CDR3 spans 15 amino acids. Germline loops: CDR1 MDHEN, CDR2 SYDVKM. Trimming took 7 bases from V and 0 from J; bases not matched to a gene: 9. Repertoires were generated with immunoSEQ multiplex PCR, while TCRdb's copy carries only in-frame clones and drops some. The sample gives some 150,000 clones, 90% of which show up once; roughly 4% is in the top ten. The sequence came from an adult who received the MenACWY meningococcal vaccine as a control. Source: peripheral blood, taken 28 days after the second dose of the MenACWY control vaccine. V is TRBV28 and J is TRBJ2-7; 7 positions agree with TRBD2. CDR3 sequence (DNA): TGTGCCAGCACCTCTTACCGGACTAGCTCCTACGAGCAGTACTTC. Translated, it gives CASTSYRTSSYEQYF.